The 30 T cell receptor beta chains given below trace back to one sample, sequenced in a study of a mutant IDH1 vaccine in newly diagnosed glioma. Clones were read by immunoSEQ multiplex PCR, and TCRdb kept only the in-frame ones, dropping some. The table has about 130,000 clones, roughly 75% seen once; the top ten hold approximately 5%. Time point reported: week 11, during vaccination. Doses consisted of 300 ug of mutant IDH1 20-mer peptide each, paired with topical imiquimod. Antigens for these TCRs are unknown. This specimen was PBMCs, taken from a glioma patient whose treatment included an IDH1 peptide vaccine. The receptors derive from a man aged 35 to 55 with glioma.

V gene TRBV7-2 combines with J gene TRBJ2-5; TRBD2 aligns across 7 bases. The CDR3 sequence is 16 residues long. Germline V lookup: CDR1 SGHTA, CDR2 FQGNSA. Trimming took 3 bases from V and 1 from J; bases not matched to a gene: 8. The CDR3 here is CASSFRAGPPQETQYF. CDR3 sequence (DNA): TGTGCCAGCAGCTTCCGAGCGGGACCCCCCCAAGAGACCCAGTACTTC.

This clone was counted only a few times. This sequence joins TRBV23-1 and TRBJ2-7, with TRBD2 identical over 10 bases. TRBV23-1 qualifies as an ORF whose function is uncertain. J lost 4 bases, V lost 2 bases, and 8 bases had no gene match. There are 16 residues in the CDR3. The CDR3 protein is CASSQPETSGPYEQYF. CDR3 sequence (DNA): TGCGCCAGCAGTCAACCGGAGACTAGCGGGCCATACGAGCAGTACTTC.

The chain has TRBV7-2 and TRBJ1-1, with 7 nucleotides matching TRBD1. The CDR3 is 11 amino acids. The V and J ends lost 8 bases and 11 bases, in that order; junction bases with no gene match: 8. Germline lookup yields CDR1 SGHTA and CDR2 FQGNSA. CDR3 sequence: CASGREGAAFF. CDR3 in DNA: TGTGCCAGCGGCAGGGAGGGGGCTGCTTTCTTT.

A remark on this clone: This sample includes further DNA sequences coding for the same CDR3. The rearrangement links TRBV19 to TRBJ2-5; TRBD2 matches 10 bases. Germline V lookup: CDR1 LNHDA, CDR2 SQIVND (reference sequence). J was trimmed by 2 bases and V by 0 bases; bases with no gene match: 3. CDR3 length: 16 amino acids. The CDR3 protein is CASSIELAGSQETQYF. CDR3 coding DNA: TGTGCCAGTAGTATAGAACTAGCGGGGAGTCAAGAGACCCAGTACTTC. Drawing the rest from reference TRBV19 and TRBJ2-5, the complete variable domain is DGGITQSPKYLFRKEGQNVTLSCEQNLNHDAMYWYRQDPGQGLRLIYYSQIVNDFQKGDIAEGYSVSREKKESFPLTVTSAQKNPTAFYLCASSIELAGSQETQYFGPGTRLLVL.

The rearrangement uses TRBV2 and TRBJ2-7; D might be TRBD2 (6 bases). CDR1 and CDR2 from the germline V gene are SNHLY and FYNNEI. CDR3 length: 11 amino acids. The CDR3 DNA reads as TGTTCCCAAAGTCGGGGGATCGAGCAGTACTTC. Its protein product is CSQSRGIEQYF. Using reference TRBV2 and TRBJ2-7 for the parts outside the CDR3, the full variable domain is EPEVTQTPSHQVTQMGQEVILRCVPISNHLYFYWYRQILGQKVEFLVSFYNNEISEKSEIFDDQFSVERPDGSNFTLKIRSTKLEDSAMYFCSQSRGIEQYFGPGTRLTVT.

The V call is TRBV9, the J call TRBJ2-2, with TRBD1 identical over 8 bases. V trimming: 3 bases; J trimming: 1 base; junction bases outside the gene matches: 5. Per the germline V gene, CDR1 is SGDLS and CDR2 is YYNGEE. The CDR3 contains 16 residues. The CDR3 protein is CASSAPGTGNTGELFF. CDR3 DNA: TGTGCCAGCAGCGCGCCCGGGACAGGGAACACCGGGGAGCTGTTTTTT.

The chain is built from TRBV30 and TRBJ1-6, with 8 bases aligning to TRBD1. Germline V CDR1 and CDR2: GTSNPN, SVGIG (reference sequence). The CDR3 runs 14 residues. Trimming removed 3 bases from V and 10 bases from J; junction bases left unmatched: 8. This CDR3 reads CAWSEQGGGSPLHF. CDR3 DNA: TGTGCCTGGAGCGAACAGGGGGGAGGGTCACCCCTCCACTTT.

CDR3 DNA sequence: TGTGCCAGCAGCTTAATGAACACTGAAGCTTTCTTT. Residues: CASSLMNTEAFF. V gene TRBV7-6 combines with J gene TRBJ1-1; no reliable D call. Trimming took 2 bases from V and 0 from J, leaving 1 base between them. The CDR3 spans 12 residues. Per the germline V gene, CDR1 is SGHVS and CDR2 is FNYEAQ.

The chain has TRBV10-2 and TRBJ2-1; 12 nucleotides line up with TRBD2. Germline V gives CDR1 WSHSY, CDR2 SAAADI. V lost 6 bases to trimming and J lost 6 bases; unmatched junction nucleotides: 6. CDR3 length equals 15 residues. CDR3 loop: CASRELAGGGNEQFF. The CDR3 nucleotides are TGCGCCAGCAGGGAGCTAGCGGGAGGGGGCAATGAGCAGTTCTTC.

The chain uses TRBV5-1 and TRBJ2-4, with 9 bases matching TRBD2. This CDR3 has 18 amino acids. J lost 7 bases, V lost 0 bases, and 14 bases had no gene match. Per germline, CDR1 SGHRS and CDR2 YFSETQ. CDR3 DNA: TGCGCCAGCAGCTTGGGAACTAGCGGGTTCACACCCCGGAACATTCAGTACTTC. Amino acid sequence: CASSLGTSGFTPRNIQYF.

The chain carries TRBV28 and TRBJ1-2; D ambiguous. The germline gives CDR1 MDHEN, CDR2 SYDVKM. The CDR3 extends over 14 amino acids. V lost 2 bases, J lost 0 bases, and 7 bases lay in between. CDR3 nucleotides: TGTGCCAGCAGTTTAGGCGGAGCTAACTATGGCTACACCTTC. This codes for CASSLGGANYGYTF.

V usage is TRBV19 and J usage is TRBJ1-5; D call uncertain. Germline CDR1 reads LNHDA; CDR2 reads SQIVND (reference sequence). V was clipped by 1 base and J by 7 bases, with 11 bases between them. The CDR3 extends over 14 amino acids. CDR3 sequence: CASSIGGERQPQHF. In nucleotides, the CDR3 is TGTGCCAGTAGTATAGGTGGGGAGAGGCAGCCCCAGCATTTT.

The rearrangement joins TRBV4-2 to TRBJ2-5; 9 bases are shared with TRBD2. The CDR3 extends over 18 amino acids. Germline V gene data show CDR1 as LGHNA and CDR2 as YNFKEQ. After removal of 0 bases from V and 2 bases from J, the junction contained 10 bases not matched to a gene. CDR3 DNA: TGTGCCAGCAGCCAAGAGGGGTCTAGCGGGACTATTCAAGAGACCCAGTACTTC. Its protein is CASSQEGSSGTIQETQYF.

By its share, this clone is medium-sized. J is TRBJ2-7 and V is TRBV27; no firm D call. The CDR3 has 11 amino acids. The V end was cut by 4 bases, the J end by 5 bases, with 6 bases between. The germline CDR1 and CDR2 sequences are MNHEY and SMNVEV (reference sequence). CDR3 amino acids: CASSSRNEQYF. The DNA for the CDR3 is TGTGCCAGCAGTTCCCGTAACGAGCAGTACTTC.

CDR3 DNA sequence: TGTGCCAGCAGTTACAACGACAGGTCCAAAAACATTCAGTACTTC. It yields the protein CASSYNDRSKNIQYF. V is TRBV6-5 and J is TRBJ2-4; maybe TRBD1 (6 bases). V shed 2 bases and J shed 2 bases, with 10 bases lying between them. CDR3 length: 15 amino acids. Per the germline V gene, CDR1 is MNHEY and CDR2 is SVGAGI.

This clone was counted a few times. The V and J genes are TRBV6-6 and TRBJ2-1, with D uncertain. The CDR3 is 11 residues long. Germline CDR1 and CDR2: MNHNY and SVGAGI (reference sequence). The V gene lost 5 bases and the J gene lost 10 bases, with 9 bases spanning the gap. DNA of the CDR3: TGTGCCAGCAGTCACATGCGGGAGCAGTTCTTC. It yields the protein CASSHMREQFF.

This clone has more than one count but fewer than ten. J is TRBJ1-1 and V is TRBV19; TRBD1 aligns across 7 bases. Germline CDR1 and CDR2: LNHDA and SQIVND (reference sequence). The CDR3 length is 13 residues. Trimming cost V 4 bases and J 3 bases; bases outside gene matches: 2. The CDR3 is CASSKTGDTEAFF. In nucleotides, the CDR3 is TGTGCCAGTAGTAAAACAGGGGACACTGAAGCTTTCTTT.

CDR3 sequence reads: CATSRDAGEGQPQHF. The CDR3 region has the DNA TGTGCCACCAGCAGAGATGCCGGCGAGGGACAGCCCCAGCATTTT. V gene TRBV15 combines with J gene TRBJ1-5, with D unresolved. Trimming left V 0 bases short and J 7 bases short, with 13 bases between. Looked up from germline, CDR1 is LNHNV and CDR2 is YYDKDF (reference sequence). The CDR3 is made up of 15 amino acids.

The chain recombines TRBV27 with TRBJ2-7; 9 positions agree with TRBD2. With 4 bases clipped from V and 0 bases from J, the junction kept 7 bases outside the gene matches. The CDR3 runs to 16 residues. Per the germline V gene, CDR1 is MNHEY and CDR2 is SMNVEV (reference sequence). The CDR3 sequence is CASSSAGGSLSYEQYF. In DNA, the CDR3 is TGTGCCAGCAGTTCCGCGGGGGGGTCCCTCTCCTACGAGCAGTACTTC.

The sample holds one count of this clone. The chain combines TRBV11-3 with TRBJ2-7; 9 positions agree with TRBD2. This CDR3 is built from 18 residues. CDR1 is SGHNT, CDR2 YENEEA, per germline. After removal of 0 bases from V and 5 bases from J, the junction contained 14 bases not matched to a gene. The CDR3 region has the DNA TGTGCCAGCAGCTTAGATCGGGTTAGCGGGAGTTTCCACGACGAGCAGTACTTC. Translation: CASSLDRVSGSFHDEQYF.

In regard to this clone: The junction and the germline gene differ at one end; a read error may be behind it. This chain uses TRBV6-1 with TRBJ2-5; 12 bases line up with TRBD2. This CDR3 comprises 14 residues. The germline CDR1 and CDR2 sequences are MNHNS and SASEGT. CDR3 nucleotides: TGTGCCAGCAGGGCGGGACAGGGGTGGACTAGCGGGAACTTC. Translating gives CASRAGQGWTSGNF.

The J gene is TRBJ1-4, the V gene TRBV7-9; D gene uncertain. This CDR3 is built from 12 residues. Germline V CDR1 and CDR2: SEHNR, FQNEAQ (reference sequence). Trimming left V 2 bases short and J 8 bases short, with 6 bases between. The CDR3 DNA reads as TGTGCCAGCAGCTTATCCGAGGAAAAACTGTTTTTT. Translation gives CASSLSEEKLFF.

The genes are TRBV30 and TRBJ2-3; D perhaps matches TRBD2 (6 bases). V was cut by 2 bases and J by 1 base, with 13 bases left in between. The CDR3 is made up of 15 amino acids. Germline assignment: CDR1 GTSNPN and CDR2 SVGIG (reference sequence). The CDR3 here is CAWSFLPGGTDTQYF. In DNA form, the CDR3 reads TGTGCCTGGAGTTTCCTCCCGGGAGGCACAGATACGCAGTATTTT.

The CDR3 sequence: CASSLGRGVSNEQFF. The CDR3 coding sequence is TGTGCCAGCAGCTTAGGGCGGGGGGTCTCCAATGAGCAGTTCTTC. V gene TRBV7-2 combines with J gene TRBJ2-1, with 8 positions matching TRBD2. Trimming took 1 base from V and 6 from J; bases not matched to a gene: 5. The CDR3 spans 15 residues. The germline gives CDR1 SGHTA, CDR2 FQGNSA.

The CDR3 loop reads CASSHAEKETQYF. In DNA form, the CDR3 reads TGCGCCAGCAGTCATGCGGAGAAAGAGACCCAGTACTTC. The V and J genes are TRBV23-1 and TRBJ2-5, with D hard to call. TRBV23-1 is an open reading frame, and its role is uncertain. The ends were cut back, 3 bases at V and 3 bases at J, with 8 bases in the middle. CDR3 length: 13 residues.

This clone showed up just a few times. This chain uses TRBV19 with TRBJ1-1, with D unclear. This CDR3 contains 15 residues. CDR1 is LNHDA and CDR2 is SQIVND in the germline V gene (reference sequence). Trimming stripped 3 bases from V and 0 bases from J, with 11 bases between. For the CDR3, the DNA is TGTGCCAGTAGTATTGACCAGCTCATGAACACTGAAGCTTTCTTT. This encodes CASSIDQLMNTEAFF.

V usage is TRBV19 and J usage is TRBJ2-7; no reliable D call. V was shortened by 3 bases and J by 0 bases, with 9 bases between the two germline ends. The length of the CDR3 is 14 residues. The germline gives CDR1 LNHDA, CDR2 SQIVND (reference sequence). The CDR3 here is CASSISGLSYEQYF. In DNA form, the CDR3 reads TGTGCCAGTAGTATTTCAGGCCTCTCCTACGAGCAGTACTTC.

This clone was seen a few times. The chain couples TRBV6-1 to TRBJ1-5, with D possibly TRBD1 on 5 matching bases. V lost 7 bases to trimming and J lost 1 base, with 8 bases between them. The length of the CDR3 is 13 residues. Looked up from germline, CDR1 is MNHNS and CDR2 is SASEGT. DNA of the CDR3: TGTGCCAGCAAGGGGATAAGCAATCAGCCCCAGCATTTT. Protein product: CASKGISNQPQHF.

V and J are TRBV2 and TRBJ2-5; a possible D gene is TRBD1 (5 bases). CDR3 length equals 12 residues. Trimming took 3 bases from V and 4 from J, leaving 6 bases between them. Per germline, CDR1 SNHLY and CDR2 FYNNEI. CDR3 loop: CASSEGLETQYF. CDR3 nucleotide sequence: TGTGCCAGCAGTGAGGGGCTAGAGACCCAGTACTTC. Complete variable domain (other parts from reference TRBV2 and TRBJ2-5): EPEVTQTPSHQVTQMGQEVILRCVPISNHLYFYWYRQILGQKVEFLVSFYNNEISEKSEIFDDQFSVERPDGSNFTLKIRSTKLEDSAMYFCASSEGLETQYFGPGTRLLVL.

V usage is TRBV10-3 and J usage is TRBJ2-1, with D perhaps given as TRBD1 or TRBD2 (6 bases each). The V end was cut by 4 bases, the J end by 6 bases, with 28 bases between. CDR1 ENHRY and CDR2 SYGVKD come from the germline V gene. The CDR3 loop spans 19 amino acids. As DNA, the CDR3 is TGTGCCATCAGTGTGGGGGGCCCCGGGACTGGGTCTCCTGGCAATGAGCAGTTCTTC. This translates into CAISVGGPGTGSPGNEQFF.